Below are 9 T cell receptor beta chains sequenced from a single sample in a study of T-cell memory formation after mild COVID-19. MiXCR was run by TCRdb on the 5' RACE reads, yielding one entry per CDR3 protein. The sample includes a few hundred thousand distinct CDR3 sequences, around 21% seen only once; the top ten take around 13%. The sequenced sample consisted of PBMCs or a T cell subset sorted from them (not recorded which). These receptors were obtained from an adult woman who had mild COVID-19 (a few samples of this study predate the infection). Cell type and time point are not known.

This rearrangement joins TRBV14 to TRBJ2-7; a weak D match, TRBD2 (6 bases). Germline CDR1 is SGHDN and CDR2 is FVKESK. Trimming shortened V by 0 bases and J by 3 bases, and 12 bases separated the two germline ends. This CDR3 region has 15 residues. CDR3 DNA sequence: TGTGCCAGCAGCCAAGAGGCGGGGTTCATCTACGAGCAGTACTTC. Translating it yields CASSQEAGFIYEQYF. The whole variable domain, filled in from reference TRBV14 and TRBJ2-7, reads EAGVTQFPSHSVIEKGQTVTLRCDPISGHDNLYWYRRVMGKEIKFLLHFVKESKQDESGMPNNRFLAERTGGTYSTLKVQPAELEDSGVYFCASSQEAGFIYEQYFGPGTRLTVT.

This chain links TRBV2 with TRBJ2-1, with D maybe TRBD2 (7 bases). CDR1 is SNHLY and CDR2 is FYNNEI in the germline V gene. CDR3 length equals 14 residues. The CDR3 sequence: CVRGGTNLLDEQFF. Written as DNA, the CDR3 is TGTGTGAGAGGGGGGACTAATCTCTTAGATGAGCAGTTCTTC.

The gene calls are TRBV21-1 and TRBJ1-4. TRBV21-1 is a documented pseudogene. There are 14 residues in the CDR3. The CDR3 is CASSPSTANEKLFF. The CDR3 DNA sequence: TGTGCCAGCAGCCCCAGTACGGCTAATGAAAAACTGTTTTTT.

This clonotype was found a few times. The CDR3 DNA reads as TGCGCCAGCAGCAACTTGGCGGGTCAGGCAGGATGGGAGACCCAGTACTTC. Amino acid sequence: CASSNLAGQAGWETQYF. This chain joins TRBV5-1 and TRBJ2-5, with D perhaps matching TRBD2 (5 bases). Trimming stripped 4 bases from V and 5 bases from J, with 24 bases between. The CDR3 sequence is 17 residues long. Germline assignment: CDR1 SGHRS and CDR2 YFSETQ. The variable domain in full, with the rest retrieved from reference TRBV5-1 and TRBJ2-5, is KAGVTQTPRYLIKTRGQQVTLSCSPISGHRSVSWYQQTPGQGLQFLFEYFSETQRNKGNFPGRFSGRQFSNSRSEMNVSTLELGDSALYLCASSNLAGQAGWETQYFGPGTRLLVL.

This clonotype was seen at least ten times. This chain links TRBV6-5 with TRBJ1-3; D gene unclear. Germline assignment: CDR1 MNHEY and CDR2 SVGAGI. Trimming shortened V by 8 bases and J by 0 bases, and 8 bases separated the two germline ends. The CDR3 length is 13 residues. CDR3 protein: CASLPSSGNTIYF. For the CDR3, the DNA is TGTGCCAGCCTACCTTCCTCTGGAAACACCATATATTTT.

This chain links TRBV12-3 or TRBV12-4 with TRBJ1-6; 8 nucleotides match TRBD1. V shed 4 bases, J shed 9 bases, and the junction held 11 bases outside the gene matches. The length of the CDR3 is 16 residues. The CDR3 is CASSSAHGQGSSPLHF. The DNA of the CDR3 is TGTGCCAGCAGTTCCGCCCATGGACAGGGAAGTTCACCCCTCCACTTT.

The chain links TRBV6-5 to TRBJ1-1, with a weak D call TRBD1 (5 bases). CDR3 length equals 14 residues. Germline CDR1 MNHEY, CDR2 SVGAGI. With 4 bases removed from V and 7 bases from J, the gap between germline ends came to 16 bases. CDR3 sequence: CASSFQGSLSEAFF. For the CDR3, the DNA is TGTGCCAGCAGTTTCCAGGGAAGTCTGAGTGAAGCTTTCTTT.

The chain has TRBV7-2 and TRBJ1-2; D remains unclear. V gave up 5 bases and J gave up 6 bases, with 10 bases separating them. CDR1 is SGHTA, CDR2 FQGNSA, per germline. This CDR3 is built from 12 residues. The CDR3 DNA follows: TGTGCCAGCAGCCGAGGTGGGAATGGCTACACCTTC. Residues: CASSRGGNGYTF.

The chain recombines TRBV4-1 with TRBJ2-7; D unclear. V was cut by 2 bases and J by 3 bases, with 11 bases left in between. The CDR3 sequence is 14 residues long. Per germline, CDR1 MGHRA and CDR2 YSYEKL. In DNA form, the CDR3 reads TGCGCCAGCAGCCAAAATGACGGCAGCTACGAGCAGTACTTC. This encodes CASSQNDGSYEQYF.